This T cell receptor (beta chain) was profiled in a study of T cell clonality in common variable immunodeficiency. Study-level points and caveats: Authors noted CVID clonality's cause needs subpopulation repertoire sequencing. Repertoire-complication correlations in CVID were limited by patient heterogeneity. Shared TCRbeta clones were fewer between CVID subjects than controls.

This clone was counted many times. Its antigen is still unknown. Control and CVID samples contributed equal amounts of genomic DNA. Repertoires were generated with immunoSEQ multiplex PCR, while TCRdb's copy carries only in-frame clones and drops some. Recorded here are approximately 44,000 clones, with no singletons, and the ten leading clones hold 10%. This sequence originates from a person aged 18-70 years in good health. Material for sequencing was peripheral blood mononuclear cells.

The sequenced CDR3 bases are TGCAGTGCTAGAGTAGGTACTAGCGGCACAGATACG. Encoded protein: CSARVGTSGTDT. The full-length CDR3 reads as CSARVGTSGTDTQYF. The chain recombines TRBV20-1 with TRBJ2-3, with 7 bases lining up with TRBD2. The read gets to within 3 residues of the CDR3 end, and the germline J gene fills in the rest. Germline V gene sequence: CDR1 DFQATT, CDR2 SNEGSKA (reference sequence). The CDR3 has 15 amino acids. V was pared by 1 base and J by 1 base, with 5 bases of the junction left unmatched.